What follows is one TCR beta chain and its context. Its target antigen remains unknown. The sample holds no much larger clone one base away, and base qualities are not on file. This sample is drawn from a study of cytomegalovirus exposure and HLA in healthy donors (dated by TCRdb to 2016 to 2017). About the study as a whole: An earlier analysis of 550 to 700 of the donors reported more than 250 Gb of sequence data and some 120 million unique TCR beta sequences from about 200 million T cells. An early release that covered 640 HLA-typed donors contained about 300 gigabases of sequencing data and tens of millions of unique TCR sequences. Of the roughly 400 genotyped donors, 80% to 90% were placed in the genetic ancestry cluster associated with self-reported Caucasian donors. The aim of the study was to test whether cataloging public T cell receptors could identify signatures of past pathogen exposure. The study profiled the T cell repertoires of 550 to 700 subjects by immunosequencing and related them to cytomegalovirus serostatus. Along with the roughly 700-subject first cohort, a separate validation cohort of around 120 different subjects was used. To predict cytomegalovirus infection status, the study brought together high-throughput TCR immunosequencing, statistical association of individual TCRs with disease status, and machine learning. To study patterns of TCR occurrence, a later analysis re-analyzed previously published TCR beta repertoires from 700 or so donors and added high-resolution HLA genotyping. The later analysis used no new phenotypic data to find candidate immune exposures, relying instead on TCR beta sequences and their occurrence across donors. In an earlier analysis of 587 of the donors, high-throughput TCR beta sequencing was used to judge whether each TCR beta V gene segment behaved as functional or pseudogenic. Donor age, sex, ethnicity and CMV serostatus were compiled alongside the repertoire data. In a later genetic analysis, genome-wide SNP genotypes for about 55% of the roughly 670 donors were used, and that subset was treated as a discovery cohort. All discovery cohort repertoires had been generated on a single sequencing platform. Class I and class II HLA loci were covered by the typing at four-digit resolution. The number of typed donors differed by locus: about 629-630 for A, B, C, DRB1 and DQB1; approximately 540 for DQA1; 606 for DPA1; and roughly 470 for DPB1. About five DR-DQ haplotypes were treated as single units for association and clustering because of strong linkage in the cohort. Among about 400 genotyped donors of the cohort, an average of about 240,000 unique TCR beta nucleotide sequences was sequenced per donor, of which about 18% were non-productive.

The paper's findings and limits, for the study overall: Linkage disequilibrium might explain the correlated functional status among segregating V segments, but an unknown experimental factor could not be excluded. An earlier analysis of approximately 590 of the donors showed that most TCR beta V segments appeared in productive rearrangements either about 87% or about 30% of the time, which broadly matched IMGT annotations. A further reported finding was that TCR beta sequences accurately predicted the HLA-A and HLA-B alleles for most subjects in the first cohort. It was suggested by the authors that the approach could potentially be generalized to other disease states and immunological phenotypes. According to a later analysis, TCR association rates differed among HLA loci, with DRB1 alleles showing the most associated TCRs and HLA-C alleles showing the fewest. In a later analysis, HLA-associated TCR beta chains showed more clonal expansion and lower generation probabilities than non-associated chains that were equally common. The study listed 150 to 200 TCR beta chains as associated with cytomegalovirus. Compared with the 666-donor mean, donors in an Asian-associated ancestry cluster had fewer N-insertions in productive TCRs, according to a later genetic analysis. Roughly uniform sequencing depth across donors was assumed in presence/absence analyses, although this assumption may not hold. Most CMV-associated TCR beta chains appeared to be HLA-restricted in a later analysis, and the HLA associations seemed to be driven largely by CMV exposure. Because some donors lacked HLA typing at each locus, the association tests relied only on the typed subset. According to a later analysis, parvovirus B19, influenza, CMV and Epstein-Barr virus appeared linked to several top co-occurrence clusters. At a false discovery rate of 0.05, a later analysis linked 16,951 TCR beta sequences to specific HLA alleles. The classifier was reported to diagnose cytomegalovirus status with high specificity and sensitivity in both the original cohort and the validation cohort. The earlier analysis of a few hundred of the donors excluded some 15 rarely observed V segments, including chromosome 9 orphons, because counts were too low. Across donors, most TCR sequences were observed very rarely, whereas some public TCRs were present in many individuals. In vitro tests confirmed that a few of the cytomegalovirus-associated TCR beta chains recognize cytomegalovirus antigens. Only TCR beta chains were sequenced in this cohort, and the absence of alpha or paired-chain data limited detectable features. A cluster of highly shared sequence variants was judged likely to be a technical artifact of the sequencing pipeline. The only immune exposure information available for the cohort was CMV serostatus. In a later genetic analysis, a missense DCLRE1C variant was associated with V-gene and J-gene trimming of TCR beta chains, and the association was replicated in an independent cohort. When HLA alleles, especially DR and DQ, strongly co-occurred, TCR associations were difficult to assign to individual alleles.

Library preparation employed the immunoSEQ multiplex PCR assay. The multiplex PCR relied on a mix of 60 forward primers for TCR Vbeta segments and 13 reverse primers for TCR Jbeta segments. The CDR3 region of rearranged TCR beta genes was amplified from genomic DNA with a multiplex PCR assay. On the Illumina HiSeq System, the amplified TCR beta libraries were sequenced as 87-base-pair reads. On the study's bioinformatics: A later analysis tallied 75 million to 85 million unique TCR beta chains across the 640 or so repertoires, and some 10 million of those chains were shared by two or more donors. To remove PCR and sequencing errors, raw reads were error-corrected and collapsed into unique sequences using a nearest-neighbor algorithm that merged closely related sequences. To assign V, D and J gene segments, CDR3 sequences were aligned to IMGT reference sequences. For a sequence to be retained, a match of at least six nucleotides was required to both a V gene segment and a J gene segment. Rearrangements were called productive when the CDR3 lacked stop codons and stayed in frame with V and J; all others were non-productive. CDR3 was defined according to IMGT convention as the region running from the second conserved V-encoded cysteine to the conserved J-encoded phenylalanine. Sequences without an unambiguous match to a single V gene segment were excluded from the earlier analysis of about 640 of the donors. In an earlier analysis of about 590 of the donors, a V segment was called functional when productive rearrangements were above 56.7%, and segregating when the standard deviation between donors exceeded 5%. To diagnose cytomegalovirus status from the catalog of TCR beta chain sequences, a statistical classification framework was built. A later analysis assigned V and J genes by comparing TCR nucleotide sequences with IMGT/GENE-DB human TR gene sequences. In a later analysis, CDR3 sequences and most-parsimonious VDJ recombination scenarios were assigned using the TCRdist pipeline. In a later analysis, each TCR beta chain was defined by its CDR3 amino acid sequence together with its V-gene family, and reads without a unique V-gene family were excluded. As a way to deal with suspected cross-contamination and a sequencing artifact, a later analysis dropped roughly 600 nucleotide sequences that were highly shared and had low generation probability. In a later analysis, a clonal expansion index was calculated for each public chain from normalized within-repertoire ranks of inferred template counts. In a later analysis, generation probabilities were computed with a VDJ recombination model fitted to out-of-frame rearrangements, and the resulting probabilities were checked against IGoR. Hypergeometric tests were used in a later analysis to score TCR-TCR, TCR-HLA and TCR-CMV co-occurrence, with a repertoire-size bias correction applied to the TCR pairs. A later analysis estimated false discovery rates by permuting HLA or CMV assignments 20 times. In a later analysis, co-occurring TCRs were grouped using DBSCAN, with TCRdist sequence similarity added in when clustering inside HLA-allele-positive subsets. For co-occurrence clustering, repertoires with fewer than 30,000 or more than 120,000 public chains were excluded, along with 4 to 6 repertoires with anomalous nucleotide sharing. TCRdb's version of the immuneACCESS table is confined to in-frame rearrangements and falls short of the full clone set. An unresolved V gene accounts for under half of the shortfall where checked; the remainder is of unknown origin. V, J and clone size derive from that table, while D and trimming were established from the DNA sequence. Here the sample has around 130,000 clones; around four fifths occur a single time. The leading ten clones occupy about 1.2% of the sample.

The cohort consisted of more than 650 healthy bone marrow donors. All cohort members were sampled while nominally healthy, although unrecorded immune exposures were likely present. The donor was CMV seronegative and was included in the group of 352 seronegative cohort members. A peripheral blood sample was collected from each donor, and TCR beta sequencing was performed on peripheral blood mononuclear cells. The Qiagen DNeasy Blood Extraction Kit was used to extract genomic DNA from the blood cell samples. The sample comprised PBMCs. The source of this sequence is a boy aged 5-17 years in good health and CMV-seronegative.

The CDR3 is CASSPQGVNEKLFF. In nucleotide form, the sequence is TGTGCCAGCTCACCGCAGGGGGTTAATGAAAAACTGTTTTTT. The chain uses TRBV18 and TRBJ1-4, and TRBD1 aligns with 7 junction nucleotides. Sequences KGHSH (CDR1) and LQKENI (CDR2) are obtained from the germline V gene. The CDR3 has 14 amino acids, counting the end cysteine and phenylalanine. The only DNA kept is the CDR3, 42 bases in frame from the first base. Trimming removed 3 bases from V and 4 bases from J; the gene matches leave 2 bases unexplained. Here the CDR3 is joined to the reference TRBV18 and TRBJ1-4 genes, and the full variable domain is: NAGVMQNPRHLVRRRGQEARLRCSPMKGHSHVYWYRQLPEEGLKFMVYLQKENIIDESGMPKERFSAEFPKEGPSILRIQQVVRGDSAAYFCASSPQGVNEKLFFGSGTQLSVL.